This T cell receptor (beta chain) was recorded in a study of blood T cells in healthy people across ages (dated by TCRdb to between 2014 and 2017). Context from the whole study: In model experiments, roughly one uniquely barcoded TCR beta cDNA molecule per two T cells was captured by template switching. The study measured age-related changes in TCR beta repertoire diversity using deep sequencing normalized with unique cDNA molecular identifiers. Donors were grouped into four age groups: young (average roughly 15 years), middle-aged (about 38), aged (roughly 62) and long-lived (82). To avoid experimental bias, donors of different ages were spread randomly across the sequencing lanes. Two additional independent replicas of 1 million unique cDNA reads from the same blood draw were analyzed for two donors (one aged 18 to 29 and one aged 80 or older).

The CDR3 starts with the cysteine, ends with the phenylalanine, and has 14 residues. Of the read, only the CDR3 DNA is kept; its 42 bases are in frame from base 1. CDR1 and CDR2 were assigned from the germline V gene as MNHNS and SASEGT. Relative to germline, V is 4 bases shorter and J is 2 bases shorter, with 11 bases between their ends. Donors were a few dozen systemically healthy Caucasian individuals from Russia aged roughly 6 to 95 years. Each donor gave approximately 9.4 milliliters of peripheral blood, drawn into EDTA-treated Vacutainer tubes. PBMCs were isolated by Ficoll-Paque density-gradient centrifugation, with at least 7 million obtained per sample. Total RNA, at least 5 micrograms per sample, was extracted from PBMCs with Trizol reagent. The percentages of naive CD45RAhigh/CD27high T cells were determined by flow cytometry on a PBMC aliquot from every donor. The receptor library was made with 5' RACE. Instrument used: Illumina HiSeq 2500. A second PCR of roughly 6 to 12 cycles was run with a J-beta primer mix and a sample-barcoded 5' primer. A unique molecular identifier was introduced onto each TCR beta cDNA molecule by a template-switch 5' adaptor carrying 12 random nucleotides. Each sample yielded at least 3 million CDR3-containing paired-end reads. First-strand cDNA was synthesized from all RNA with the Mint cDNA synthesis kit, primed by a TRBC-specific oligonucleotide. Following uracil-DNA glycosylase treatment, all cDNA underwent a first 18-cycle PCR with the universal primers M1SS and BC2_uni_R. The study's processing was this. Each sample was normalized by randomly selecting 1 million high-quality reads, each carrying a distinct molecular identifier. Instead of being binned into consensus sequences, reads with shared molecular identifiers were discarded. MiTCR, with a Q25 quality threshold and the strictest error-elimination algorithm, was used for CDR3 identification, clonotype clustering and error correction. A nonparametric unseen species model with Euler transformation was used to estimate a lower bound on total TCR beta diversity. Using fastp trimming at Q25 and MiXCR clonotype assembly, TCRdb reanalyzed the public sequencing data and kept in-frame beta chains. Entries that share a CDR3 protein sequence are merged under the most common genes and DNA. The V and J calls come from TCRdb's annotation, not from the publication. The sample includes some 1.6 million distinct CDR3 sequences, with roughly 30% observed a single time. 11% of the sample is held by the ten biggest clonotypes.

Beyond this particular receptor, the publication reports: Compared with the aged group, the long-lived group had more naive CD4+ T cells, fewer expanded clones and increased TCR diversity, a pattern suggesting age selection. Estimates of total diversity based on one million sequenced T cells were regarded as lower bounds and as underestimates. As age increased, observed TCR beta diversity per million T cells dropped in a roughly linear way, and a significant reduction was already evident by age about 40. There was a strong correlation between observed TCR beta diversity and the percentage of naive T cells measured by flow cytometry. Since profiling was done on bulk unsorted PBMCs, naive and antigen-experienced compartments could not be conclusively compared. Because donor CMV infection status was unknown, age-related changes in expanded clonotypes were potentially confounded.

A remark on this clonotype: It has no known antigen specificity. No much larger clone is present one base from it, and per-base qualities are unavailable.

Here the chain combines TRBV6-1 and TRBJ1-1; the D gene assignment is ambiguous. Sequencing was done on a sample of blood. The sequence derives from a woman in her twenties or thirties in good health. The CDR3 corresponds to CASSVPGVNTEAFF. The DNA reads TGTGCCAGCAGTGTCCCTGGGGTTAACACTGAAGCTTTCTTT.